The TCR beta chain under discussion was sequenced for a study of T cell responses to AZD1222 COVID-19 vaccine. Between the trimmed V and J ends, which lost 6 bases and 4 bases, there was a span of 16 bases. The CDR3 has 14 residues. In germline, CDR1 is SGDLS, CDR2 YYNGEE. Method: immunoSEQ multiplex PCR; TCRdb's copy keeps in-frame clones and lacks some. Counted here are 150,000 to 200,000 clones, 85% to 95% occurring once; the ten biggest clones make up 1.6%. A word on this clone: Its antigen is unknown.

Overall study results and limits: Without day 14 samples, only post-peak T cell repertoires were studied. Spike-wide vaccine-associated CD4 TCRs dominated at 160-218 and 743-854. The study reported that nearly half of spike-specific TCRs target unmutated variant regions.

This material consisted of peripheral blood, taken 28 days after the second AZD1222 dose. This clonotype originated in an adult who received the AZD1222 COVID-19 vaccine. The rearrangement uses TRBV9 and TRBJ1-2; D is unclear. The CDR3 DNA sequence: TGTGCCAGCACGCGGGGAGGAGAAACCTATGGCTACACCTTC. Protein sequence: CASTRGGETYGYTF.